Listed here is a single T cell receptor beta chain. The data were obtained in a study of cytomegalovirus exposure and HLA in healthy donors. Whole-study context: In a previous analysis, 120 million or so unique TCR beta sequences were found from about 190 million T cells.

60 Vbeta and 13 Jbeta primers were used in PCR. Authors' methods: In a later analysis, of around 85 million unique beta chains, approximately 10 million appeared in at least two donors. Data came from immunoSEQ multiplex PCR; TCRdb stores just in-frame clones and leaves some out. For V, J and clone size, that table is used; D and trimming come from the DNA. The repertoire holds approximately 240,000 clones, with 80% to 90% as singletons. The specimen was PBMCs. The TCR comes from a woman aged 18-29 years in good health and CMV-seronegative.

CDR3 loop: CASTSLSDSGRWSLGGETQYF. The CDR3 coding sequence is TGTGCCAGCACCTCCCTTTCGGACAGCGGCCGATGGTCCCTCGGCGGAGAGACCCAGTACTTC. The chain employs TRBV27 and TRBJ2-5, with D possibly being TRBD1 (6 bases). Germline CDR1 is MNHEY and CDR2 is SMNVEV (reference sequence). Trimming cost V 7 bases and J 4 bases, with 37 bases left between them. This CDR3 is 21 amino acids long.